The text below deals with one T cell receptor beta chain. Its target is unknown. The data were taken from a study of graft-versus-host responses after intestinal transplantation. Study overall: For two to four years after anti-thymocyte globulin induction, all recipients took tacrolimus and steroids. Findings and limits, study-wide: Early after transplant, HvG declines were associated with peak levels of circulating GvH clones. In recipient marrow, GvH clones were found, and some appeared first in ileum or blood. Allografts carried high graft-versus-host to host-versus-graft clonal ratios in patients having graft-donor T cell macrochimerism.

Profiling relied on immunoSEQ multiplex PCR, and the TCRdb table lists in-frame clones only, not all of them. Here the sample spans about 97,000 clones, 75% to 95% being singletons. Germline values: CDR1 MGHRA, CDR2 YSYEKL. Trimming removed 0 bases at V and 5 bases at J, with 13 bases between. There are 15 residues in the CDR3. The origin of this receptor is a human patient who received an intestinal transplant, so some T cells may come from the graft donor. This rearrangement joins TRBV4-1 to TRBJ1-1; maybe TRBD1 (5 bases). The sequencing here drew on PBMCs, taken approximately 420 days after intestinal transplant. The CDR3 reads CASSQDYGGGTEAFF. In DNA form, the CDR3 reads TGCGCCAGCAGCCAAGATTACGGGGGAGGGACTGAAGCTTTCTTT.